A single sample gave rise to the 27 T cell receptor beta chains below, sequenced in a study of shared clonotypes between healthy human individuals. This table comes from immunoSEQ multiplex PCR, and its TCRdb copy is limited to in-frame clones, with some not included. The sample carries around 2.5 million clones, 90% to 95% recorded once. Input material: naive CD4+ T cells from PBMCs. Stated subset: CD45RA+ positively selected. The receptor set was obtained from a man younger than 35 in good health. Some clones in this sample may be carry-over from other donors' samples.

This chain connects TRBV5-1 to TRBJ2-2, with 7 bases matching TRBD1. Losses at the gene ends were 0 bases for V and 6 bases for J; bases not matched to a gene: 2. CDR3 length equals 14 residues. Germline V gene sequence: CDR1 SGHRS, CDR2 YFSETQ. CDR3 residues: CASSLVQGAGELFF. The CDR3 coding sequence is TGCGCCAGCAGCTTGGTTCAGGGGGCCGGGGAGCTGTTTTTT.

Details on this clone: One junction end does not reproduce the germline sequence, and a read error may be involved. Other DNA sequences in this specimen translate into the identical CDR3. The chain couples TRBV11-3 to TRBJ2-1; 7 nucleotides match TRBD2. This CDR3 contains 12 residues. The germline gives CDR1 SGHNT, CDR2 YENEEA. As DNA, the CDR3 is TGTGCCAGCAGTTTAGGGAGGGGTGAGCAGTTCTTC. Translation gives CASSLGRGEQFF. The variable domain in full, with the rest retrieved from reference TRBV11-3 and TRBJ2-1, is EAGVVQSPRYKIIEKKQPVAFWCNPISGHNTLYWYLQNLGQGPELLIRYENEEAVDDSQLPKDRFSAERLKGVDSTLKIQPAELGDSAVYLCASSLGRGEQFFGPGTRLTVL.

A word on this clone: The same CDR3 is also encoded by other DNA sequences in this sample. V and J are TRBV15 and TRBJ2-5; D might be TRBD2 (5 bases). The CDR3 consists of 13 residues. Trimming cost V 0 bases and J 5 bases, with 7 bases left between them. The germline V gene encodes CDR1 LNHNV and CDR2 YYDKDF (reference sequence). The CDR3 coding sequence is TGTGCCACCAGCAGAGATCCGGGGGAGACCCAGTACTTC. Encoded protein: CATSRDPGETQYF.

With regard to this clone: Other nucleotide sequences in the sample specify the same CDR3. The V gene is TRBV5-1, the J gene TRBJ1-5; perhaps TRBD1 as D (6 bases). Germline lookup yields CDR1 SGHRS and CDR2 YFSETQ. V shed 2 bases and J shed 2 bases, with 8 bases lying between them. This CDR3 comprises 14 residues. The chain's CDR3 is CASSLQGGNQPQHF. The CDR3 DNA sequence: TGCGCCAGCAGCTTACAGGGCGGCAATCAGCCCCAGCATTTT.

The gene calls are TRBV4-1 and TRBJ1-5; 9 positions match TRBD1. The CDR3 contains 20 residues. The J segment lost 0 bases and the V segment lost 0 bases, leaving 12 bases of the junction unmatched. CDR1 is MGHRA and CDR2 is YSYEKL in the germline V gene. The CDR3 loop is CASSQEFLDRGYDSNQPQHF. CDR3 sequence (DNA): TGCGCCAGCAGCCAAGAATTTTTGGACAGGGGATATGATAGCAATCAGCCCCAGCATTTT.

The V gene is TRBV7-9, the J gene TRBJ2-7; D remains ambiguous. The germline V and J ends were trimmed by 5 bases and 3 bases, with 8 bases remaining between them. The CDR3 covers 12 residues. Germline CDR1 is SEHNR and CDR2 is FQNEAQ (reference sequence). Here the CDR3 DNA reads TGTGCCAGCAGCGTGGACGGCTACGAGCAGTACTTC. Translated, it gives CASSVDGYEQYF.

This chain uses TRBV6-4 with TRBJ2-2; tentatively, D is TRBD2 (6 bases). The germline V and J ends were trimmed by 11 bases and 4 bases, with 11 bases remaining between them. This CDR3 has 12 amino acids. Germline V gene sequence: CDR1 MRHNA, CDR2 SNTAGT. CDR3 in amino acids: CAGLEGTGELFF. DNA for the CDR3: TGTGCCGGGCTGGAGGGCACCGGGGAGCTGTTTTTT.

This clone was detected only a few times. The identical CDR3 is also encoded by other nucleotide sequences in the sample. V is TRBV11-2 and J is TRBJ1-3; D gene uncertain. The CDR3 contains 11 residues. Germline loops: CDR1 SGHAT, CDR2 FQNNGV. V dropped 1 base and J dropped 6 bases, with 1 base sitting between them. The CDR3 spells CASSLANTIYF. Here the CDR3 DNA reads TGTGCCAGCAGCTTAGCAAACACCATATATTTT. The full variable domain, its missing parts supplied by reference TRBV11-2 and TRBJ1-3, is EAGVAQSPRYKIIEKRQSVAFWCNPISGHATLYWYQQILGQGPKLLIQFQNNGVVDDSQLPKDRFSAERLKGVDSTLKIQPAKLEDSAVYLCASSLANTIYFGEGSWLTVV.

This clone was counted between two and nine times. The CDR3 loop reads CASWQGYTGELFF. CDR3 sequence (DNA): TGTGCCAGCTGGCAGGGATACACCGGGGAGCTGTTTTTT. The chain recombines TRBV2 with TRBJ2-2; D may be TRBD1 (5 bases). Germline V gene lookup returns CDR1 SNHLY and CDR2 FYNNEI. The CDR3 consists of 13 residues. Trimming removed 8 bases from V and 3 bases from J, with 10 bases in between.

The chain's CDR3 is CASSLFTDSTDTQYF. CDR3 nucleotide sequence: TGTGCCAGCAGTTTATTTACAGACTCCACAGATACGCAGTATTTT. The chain combines TRBV28 with TRBJ2-3, with D hard to call. Germline values: CDR1 MDHEN, CDR2 SYDVKM. This CDR3 comprises 15 residues. Trimming removed 1 base at V and 2 bases at J, with 10 bases between.

This rearrangement joins TRBV4-2 to TRBJ1-6, with D uncertain. The CDR3 is 16 amino acids. Trimming pared 5 bases from V and 5 bases from J, leaving 16 bases between. Germline CDR1 and CDR2: LGHNA and YNFKEQ. CDR3 nucleotide sequence: TGTGCCAGCAGCATACGAATTACCGAGGATAATTCACCCCTCCACTTT. It specifies CASSIRITEDNSPLHF.

Remarks on this clone: Within the sample, other DNA sequences also encode this same CDR3. V and J are TRBV28 and TRBJ2-7, with TRBD2 matching over 8 bases. CDR3 size: 14 residues. V shed 6 bases, J shed 3 bases, and the junction held 7 bases outside the gene matches. The germline gives CDR1 MDHEN, CDR2 SYDVKM. In DNA, the CDR3 is TGTGCCAGCAGCCCCGCCGGGACTAGCTACGAGCAGTACTTC. This sequence encodes CASSPAGTSYEQYF.

In regard to this clone: This same CDR3 is encoded by further DNA sequences in the sample. The V and J genes are TRBV18 and TRBJ1-1, with D possibly TRBD1 on 5 matching bases. The CDR3 spans 13 residues. The V and J ends lost 3 bases and 3 bases respectively, with 8 bases between them. The germline V gene encodes CDR1 KGHSH and CDR2 LQKENI. CDR3 sequence: CASSPPGHTEAFF. CDR3 DNA: TGTGCCAGCTCACCTCCAGGGCACACTGAAGCTTTCTTT.

The CDR3 DNA reads as TGTGCCAGCAGCTCCAGGGGGAGATCTTTGGGGGAGCTGTTTTTT. It yields the protein CASSSRGRSLGELFF. V usage is TRBV7-8 and J usage is TRBJ2-2; 7 bases agree with TRBD1. The CDR3 is made up of 15 amino acids. With V trimmed by 4 bases and J by 8 bases, 10 bases remained unmatched. Germline V CDR1 and CDR2: SGHVS, FQNEAQ.

V and J are TRBV30 and TRBJ2-3; D is unclear. The germline CDR1 and CDR2 sequences are GTSNPN and SVGIG (reference sequence). V lost 0 bases to trimming and J lost 0 bases, with 16 bases between them. The CDR3 length is 17 residues. DNA for the CDR3: TGTGCCTGGAGTGTAGGTCGGACGGTTACTAGCACAGATACGCAGTATTTT. Protein sequence: CAWSVGRTVTSTDTQYF.

This rearrangement joins TRBV5-4 to TRBJ1-2, with 8 bases matching TRBD1. Trimming took 6 bases from V and 8 from J; bases not matched to a gene: 12. Germline V gene sequence: CDR1 SGHNT, CDR2 YYREEE (reference sequence). This CDR3 region has 14 residues. The CDR3, as DNA: TGTGCCAGCAATGGACAGGGTATTGTCGGGGGCTACACCTTC. Translation gives CASNGQGIVGGYTF. Combining the CDR3 with reference TRBV5-4 and TRBJ1-2 gives the whole variable domain ETGVTQSPTHLIKTRGQQVTLRCSSQSGHNTVSWYQQALGQGPQFIFQYYREEENGRGNFPPRFSGLQFPNYSSELNVNALELDDSALYLCASNGQGIVGGYTFGSGTRLTVV.

As for this clone: The same CDR3 arises from other DNA sequences in this sample as well. The genes are TRBV7-8 and TRBJ1-1, with D unclear. CDR3 length: 14 amino acids. V lost 0 bases and J lost 1, with 6 bases in between. Germline V gives CDR1 SGHVS, CDR2 FQNEAQ. The CDR3, as DNA: TGTGCCAGCAGCTTAGCAGGAGGGAACACTGAAGCTTTCTTT. This codes for CASSLAGGNTEAFF.

The V and J genes are TRBV28 and TRBJ2-3; 12 bases align to TRBD2. V shed 8 bases, J shed 5 bases, and the junction held 14 bases outside the gene matches. Germline assignment: CDR1 MDHEN and CDR2 SYDVKM. The CDR3 is 17 residues long. CDR3 sequence: CASLAPGLAGFGDTQYF. DNA of the CDR3: TGTGCCAGCCTCGCTCCCGGACTAGCGGGATTTGGAGATACGCAGTATTTT.

As for this clone: The sample contains more than one DNA sequence encoding this CDR3. V usage is TRBV30 and J usage is TRBJ2-7, with 11 bases fitting TRBD1. CDR3 length: 14 amino acids. The V segment lost 2 bases and the J segment 2 bases; nucleotides outside the gene matches: 2. The germline V gene has CDR1 GTSNPN and CDR2 SVGIG (reference sequence). This CDR3 is CAWSLDRGPYEQYF. CDR3 DNA: TGTGCCTGGAGTTTGGACAGGGGGCCCTACGAGCAGTACTTC.

The V call is TRBV5-1, the J call TRBJ2-2, with a tentative D call TRBD1 (6 bases). CDR3 length: 17 amino acids. CDR1 is SGHRS, CDR2 YFSETQ, per germline. The V and J ends lost 4 bases and 0 bases respectively, with 16 bases between them. The CDR3 loop reads CASSLVRGRSNTGELFF. For the CDR3, the DNA is TGCGCCAGCAGCCTCGTCAGGGGCAGATCGAACACCGGGGAGCTGTTTTTT. The complete variable domain, with remaining parts taken from reference TRBV5-1 and TRBJ2-2, reads KAGVTQTPRYLIKTRGQQVTLSCSPISGHRSVSWYQQTPGQGLQFLFEYFSETQRNKGNFPGRFSGRQFSNSRSEMNVSTLELGDSALYLCASSLVRGRSNTGELFFGEGSRLTVL.

Note on this clone: The sample has other DNA sequences that encode this CDR3 too. The chain recombines TRBV5-1 with TRBJ2-5; D is unclear. There are 13 residues in the CDR3. Germline-derived CDR1 and CDR2 are SGHRS and YFSETQ. V lost 2 bases and J 2 bases, leaving 7 bases between the germline ends. The CDR3 spells CASSFGVQETQYF. The DNA for the CDR3 is TGCGCCAGCAGCTTTGGTGTTCAAGAGACCCAGTACTTC.

This clone has just one count. V usage is TRBV27 and J usage is TRBJ2-5, with no clear D. Per the germline V gene, CDR1 is MNHEY and CDR2 is SMNVEV (reference sequence). CDR3 length: 15 amino acids. The germline V and J ends were trimmed by 3 bases and 2 bases, with 13 bases remaining between them. CDR3 region: CASSFSWAAQETQYF. CDR3 in DNA: TGTGCCAGCAGTTTTAGTTGGGCAGCTCAAGAGACCCAGTACTTC.

The table lists this clone with a count of one. This chain uses TRBV5-1 with TRBJ2-7; 13 nucleotides match TRBD2. V gave up 2 bases and J gave up 7 bases; unmatched junction bases: 9. Germline loops: CDR1 SGHRS, CDR2 YFSETQ. The CDR3 is made up of 16 amino acids. The CDR3 DNA reads as TGCGCCAGCAGCTTCAACGGACTAGCGGGAGTCGGGGAGCAGTACTTC. Protein product: CASSFNGLAGVGEQYF.

This clone was counted between two and nine times. J is TRBJ1-4 and V is TRBV30; D gene unclear. Germline assignment: CDR1 GTSNPN and CDR2 SVGIG (reference sequence). CDR3 size: 13 residues. With 1 base removed from V and 7 bases from J, the gap between germline ends came to 10 bases. The CDR3 sequence is CAWSDGISEKLFF. DNA for the CDR3: TGTGCCTGGAGTGATGGGATTAGTGAAAAACTGTTTTTT.

The CDR3 loop reads CASSLSRATQYF. The CDR3 DNA reads TGTGCCAGCAGCTTAAGTCGAGCGACCCAGTACTTC. This chain uses TRBV7-8 with TRBJ2-5; no definite D call. With 2 bases removed from V and 7 bases from J, the gap between germline ends came to 8 bases. The germline CDR1 and CDR2 sequences are SGHVS and FQNEAQ. CDR3 length: 12 amino acids. Drawing the rest from reference TRBV7-8 and TRBJ2-5, the complete variable domain is GAGVSQSPRYKVAKRGQDVALRCDPISGHVSLFWYQQALGQGPEFLTYFQNEAQLDKSGLPSDRFFAERPEGSVSTLKIQRTQQEDSAVYLCASSLSRATQYFGPGTRLLVL.

The V call is TRBV6-6, the J call TRBJ2-1; D remains unclear. Looked up from germline, CDR1 is MNHNY and CDR2 is SVGAGI (reference sequence). With 4 bases removed from V and 2 bases from J, the gap between germline ends came to 9 bases. The CDR3 consists of 14 residues. This CDR3 is CASSFRGAYNEQFF. The CDR3 region has the DNA TGTGCCAGCAGTTTCAGAGGCGCCTACAATGAGCAGTTCTTC.

The rearrangement links TRBV28 to TRBJ2-5, with 12 bases identical to TRBD2. CDR3 length: 17 residues. Germline loops: CDR1 MDHEN, CDR2 SYDVKM. Trimming cost V 4 bases and J 5 bases; bases outside gene matches: 11. This CDR3 reads CASSSSSSGRARETQYF. CDR3 in DNA: TGTGCCAGCAGTTCATCCTCTAGCGGGAGGGCCAGGGAGACCCAGTACTTC.